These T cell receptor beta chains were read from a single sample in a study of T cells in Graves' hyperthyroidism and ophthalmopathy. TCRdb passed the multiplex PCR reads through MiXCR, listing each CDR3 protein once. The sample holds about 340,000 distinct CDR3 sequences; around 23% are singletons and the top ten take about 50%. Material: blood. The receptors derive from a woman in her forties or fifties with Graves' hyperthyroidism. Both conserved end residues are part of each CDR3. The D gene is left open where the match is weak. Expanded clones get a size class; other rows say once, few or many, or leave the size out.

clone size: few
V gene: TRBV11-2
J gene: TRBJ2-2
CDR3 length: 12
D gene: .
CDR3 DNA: TGTGCCAGCAGCTCCCCGCGAGGGGAGCTGTTTTTT
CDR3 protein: CASSSPRGELFF

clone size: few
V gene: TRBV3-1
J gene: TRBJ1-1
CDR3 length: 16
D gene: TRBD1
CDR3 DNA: TGTGCCAGCAGCCAATTTAAGGGGGCGCGGAGCACTGAAGCTTTCTTT
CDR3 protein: CASSQFKGARSTEAFF

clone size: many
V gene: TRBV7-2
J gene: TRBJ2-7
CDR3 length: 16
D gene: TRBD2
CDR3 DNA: TGTGCCAGCATCCATCGACTAGCGGAACTTACCTACGAGCAGTACTTC
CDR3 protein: CASIHRLAELTYEQYF

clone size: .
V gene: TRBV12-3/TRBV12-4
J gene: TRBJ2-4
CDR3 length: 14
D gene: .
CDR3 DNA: TGTGCCAGCAGCACGCTATTGGCCAAAAACATTCAGTACTTC
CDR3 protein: CASSTLLAKNIQYF

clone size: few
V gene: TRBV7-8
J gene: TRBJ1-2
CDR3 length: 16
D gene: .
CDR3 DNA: TGTGCCAGCAGCTTAGGGTCCGGGCCAAGTAACTATGGCTACACCTTC
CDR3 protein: CASSLGSGPSNYGYTF

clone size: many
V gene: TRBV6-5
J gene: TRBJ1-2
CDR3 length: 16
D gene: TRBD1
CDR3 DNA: TGTGCCAGCAGTTACTCGAGGGGGACAGGGGCACGAGGCTACACCTTC
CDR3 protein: CASSYSRGTGARGYTF

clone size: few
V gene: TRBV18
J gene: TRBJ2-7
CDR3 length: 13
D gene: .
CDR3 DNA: TGTGCCAGCTCACCAGCGGCGGGATACGAGCAGTACTTC
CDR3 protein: CASSPAAGYEQYF

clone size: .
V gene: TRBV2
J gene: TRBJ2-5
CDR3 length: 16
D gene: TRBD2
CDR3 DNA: TGTGCCAGCAGGGGCCTTAGCGGGAGGCGACAAGAGACCCAGTACTTC
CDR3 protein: CASRGLSGRRQETQYF

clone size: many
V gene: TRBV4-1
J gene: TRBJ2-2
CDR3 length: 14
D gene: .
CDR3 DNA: TGCGCCAGCAGCCGGGCGGAGAACACCGGGGAGCTGTTTTTT
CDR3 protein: CASSRAENTGELFF

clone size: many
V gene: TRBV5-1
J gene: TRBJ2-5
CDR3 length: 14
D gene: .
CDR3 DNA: TGCGCCAGTCGCCAAGGGGGCGGGAAAGAGACCCAGTACTTC
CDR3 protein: CASRQGGGKETQYF

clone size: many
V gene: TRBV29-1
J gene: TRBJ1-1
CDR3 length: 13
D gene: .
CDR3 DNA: TGCAGCGCCGTGACAGACTTGAACACTGAAGCTTTCTTT
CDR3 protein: CSAVTDLNTEAFF

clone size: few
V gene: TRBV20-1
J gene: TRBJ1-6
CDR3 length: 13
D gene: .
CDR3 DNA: TGCAGTGCCCCTGGGACGGGTAATTCACCCCTCCACTTT
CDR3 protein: CSAPGTGNSPLHF

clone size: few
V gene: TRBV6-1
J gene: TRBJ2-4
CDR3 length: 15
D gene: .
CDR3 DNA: TGTGCCAGCGCTTCGCTAAAGGGGGGGACAAACATTCAGTACTTC
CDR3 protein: CASASLKGGTNIQYF

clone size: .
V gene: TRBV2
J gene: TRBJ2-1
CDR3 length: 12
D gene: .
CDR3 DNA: TGTGCCAGCAGCAAGACTAGGAATGAGCAGTTCTTC
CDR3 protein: CASSKTRNEQFF

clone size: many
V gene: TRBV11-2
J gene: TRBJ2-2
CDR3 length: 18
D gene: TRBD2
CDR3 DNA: TGTGCCAGCAGCCGCCGCGGACGGCGGGGGGTCAACACCGGGGAGCTGTTTTTT
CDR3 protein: CASSRRGRRGVNTGELFF

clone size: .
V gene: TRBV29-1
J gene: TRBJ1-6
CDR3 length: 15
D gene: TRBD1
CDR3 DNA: TGCAGCGTAAGGGACAGCCCCTTAGAAAATTCACCCCTCCACTTT
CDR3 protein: CSVRDSPLENSPLHF

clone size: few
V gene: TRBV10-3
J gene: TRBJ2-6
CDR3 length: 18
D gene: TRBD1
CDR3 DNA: TGTGCCATCAGTGAGAAGGGGACAGGGACTACTGGGGCCAACGTCCTGACTTTC
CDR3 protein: CAISEKGTGTTGANVLTF

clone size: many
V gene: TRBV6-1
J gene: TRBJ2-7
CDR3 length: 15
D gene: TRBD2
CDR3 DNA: TGTGCCAGCACTGACCTAGCGGGAGTTTTCAACGAGCAGTACTTC
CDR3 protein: CASTDLAGVFNEQYF

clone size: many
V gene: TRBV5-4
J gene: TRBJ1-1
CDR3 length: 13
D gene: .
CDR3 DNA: TGTGCCAGCAGCATCGACGTTAACACTGAAGCTTTCTTT
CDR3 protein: CASSIDVNTEAFF

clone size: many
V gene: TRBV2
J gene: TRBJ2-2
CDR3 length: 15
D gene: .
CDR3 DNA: TGTGCCAGCAGTGAGAGTAGGTCGAACACCGGGGAGCTGTTTTTT
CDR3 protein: CASSESRSNTGELFF

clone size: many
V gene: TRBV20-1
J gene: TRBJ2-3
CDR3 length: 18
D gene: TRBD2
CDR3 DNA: TGCAGTGCTAGAGATCAAACACTAGCGGGACAGACCACAGATACGCAGTATTTT
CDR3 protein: CSARDQTLAGQTTDTQYF

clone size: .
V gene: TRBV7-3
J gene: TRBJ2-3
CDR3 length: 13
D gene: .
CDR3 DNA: TGTGCCAGCAGCTTGCTGTACACAGATACGCAGTATTTT
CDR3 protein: CASSLLYTDTQYF

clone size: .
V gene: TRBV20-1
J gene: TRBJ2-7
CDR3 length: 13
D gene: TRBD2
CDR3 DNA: TGCAGTGCCCAGACTAGCGGGAGTAGCGAGCAGTACTTC
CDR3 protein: CSAQTSGSSEQYF

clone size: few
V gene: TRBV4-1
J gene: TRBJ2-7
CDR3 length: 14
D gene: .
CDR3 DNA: TGCGCCAGCAGCCAAGTTCCAGACTCCTACGAGCAGTACTTC
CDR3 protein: CASSQVPDSYEQYF

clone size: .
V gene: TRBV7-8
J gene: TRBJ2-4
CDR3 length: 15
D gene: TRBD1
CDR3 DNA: TGTGCCAGCAGCTCGGGACAGTTAGCCAAAAACATTCAGTACTTC
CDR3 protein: CASSSGQLAKNIQYF

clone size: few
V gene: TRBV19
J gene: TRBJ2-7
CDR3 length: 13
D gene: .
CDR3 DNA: TGTGCCAGTAGTATAGGTCAGGGATCCGAGCAGTACTTC
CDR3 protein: CASSIGQGSEQYF

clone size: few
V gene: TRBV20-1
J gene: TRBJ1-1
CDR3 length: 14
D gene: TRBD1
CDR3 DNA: TGCAGTGCTAGAGTTACAGGGGGAAACACTGAAGCTTTCTTT
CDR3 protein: CSARVTGGNTEAFF

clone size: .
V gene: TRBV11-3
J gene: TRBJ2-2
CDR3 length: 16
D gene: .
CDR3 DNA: TGTGCCAGCAGCGCTGGACAGCTTACGAACACCGGGGAGCTGTTTTTT
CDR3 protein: CASSAGQLTNTGELFF

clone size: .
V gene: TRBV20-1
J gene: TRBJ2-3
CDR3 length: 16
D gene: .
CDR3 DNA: TGCAGCGTGCAAGCTCCCGGGACGCCTCGCACAGATACGCAGTATTTT
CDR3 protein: CSVQAPGTPRTDTQYF

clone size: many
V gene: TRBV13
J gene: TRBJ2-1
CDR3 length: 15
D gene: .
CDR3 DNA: TGTGCCAGCGGGAGGTTGGGGGTCACCTACAATGAGCAGTTCTTC
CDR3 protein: CASGRLGVTYNEQFF

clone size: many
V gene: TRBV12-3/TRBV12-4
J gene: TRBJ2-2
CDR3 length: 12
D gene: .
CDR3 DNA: TGTGCCAGCAGTTCCGATACCGGGGAGCTGTTTTTT
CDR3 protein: CASSSDTGELFF

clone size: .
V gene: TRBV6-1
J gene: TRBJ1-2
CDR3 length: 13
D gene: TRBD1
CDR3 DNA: TGTGCCAGCAGGGAAACAGGGGGGGAAAGCTACACCTTC
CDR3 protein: CASRETGGESYTF

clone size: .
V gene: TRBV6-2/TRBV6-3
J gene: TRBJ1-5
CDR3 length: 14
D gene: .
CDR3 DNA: TGTGCCAGCAGGCTCAGGGGTAGCAATCAGCCCCAGCATTTT
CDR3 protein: CASRLRGSNQPQHF

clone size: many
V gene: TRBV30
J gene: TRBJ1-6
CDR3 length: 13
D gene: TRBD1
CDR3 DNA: TGTGCCTGGCGACAGGGGGTAAATTCACCCCTCCACTTT
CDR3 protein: CAWRQGVNSPLHF

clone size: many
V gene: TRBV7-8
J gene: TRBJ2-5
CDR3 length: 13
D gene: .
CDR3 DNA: TGTGCCAGCAGCTTCAAGCGGCAAGAGACCCAGTACTTC
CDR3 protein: CASSFKRQETQYF

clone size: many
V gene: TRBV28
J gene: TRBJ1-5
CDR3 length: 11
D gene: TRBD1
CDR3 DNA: TGTGCCAGCAGTAGACAGGGGCCCCAGCATTTT
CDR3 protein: CASSRQGPQHF

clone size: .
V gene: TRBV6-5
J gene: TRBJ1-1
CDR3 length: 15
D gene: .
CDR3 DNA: TGTGCCAGCAGTTCGCCGACGGTGATGAACACTGAAGCTTTCTTT
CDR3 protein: CASSSPTVMNTEAFF

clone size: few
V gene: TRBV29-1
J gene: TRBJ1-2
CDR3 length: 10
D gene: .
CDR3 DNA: TGCAGCGTTATAAGTAATGGCTACACCTTC
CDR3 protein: CSVISNGYTF

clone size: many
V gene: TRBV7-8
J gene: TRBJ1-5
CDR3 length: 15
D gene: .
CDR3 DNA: TGTGCCAGCAGCTTAGAGACCAGGGGCTATCAGCCCCAGCATTTT
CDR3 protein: CASSLETRGYQPQHF

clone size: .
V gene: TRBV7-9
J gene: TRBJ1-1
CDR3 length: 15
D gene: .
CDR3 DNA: TGTGCCAGCAGCCCCTCTGGCAGAATTGCTACTGAAGCTTTCTTT
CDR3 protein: CASSPSGRIATEAFF

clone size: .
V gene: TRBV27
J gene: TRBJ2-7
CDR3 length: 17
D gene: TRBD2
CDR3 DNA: TGTGCCAGCAGTCACCGATTACTAGCGGGAGTACCCTACGAGCAGTACTTC
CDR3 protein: CASSHRLLAGVPYEQYF

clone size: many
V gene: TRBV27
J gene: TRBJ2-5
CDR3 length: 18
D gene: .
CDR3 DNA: TGTGCCAGCAGTTTTCGGGTAACACGGGGAAATTACCAAGAGACCCAGTACTTC
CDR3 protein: CASSFRVTRGNYQETQYF

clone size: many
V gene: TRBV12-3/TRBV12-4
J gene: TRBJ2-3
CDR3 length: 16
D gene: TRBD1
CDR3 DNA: TGTGCCAGCAGCACGGACACCTCGGGGACAGGAGATACGCAGTATTTT
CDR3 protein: CASSTDTSGTGDTQYF

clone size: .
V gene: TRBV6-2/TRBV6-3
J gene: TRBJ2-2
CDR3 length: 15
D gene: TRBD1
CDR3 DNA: TGTGCCAGCAGTCGAGGACAGGGTTACACCGGGGAGCTGTTTTTT
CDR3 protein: CASSRGQGYTGELFF

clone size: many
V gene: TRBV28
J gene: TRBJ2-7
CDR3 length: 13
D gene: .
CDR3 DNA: TGTGCCAGCAACCGAGAGGCCTCCTACGAGCAGTACTTC
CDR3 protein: CASNREASYEQYF

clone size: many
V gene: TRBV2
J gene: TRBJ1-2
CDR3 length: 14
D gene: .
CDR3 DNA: TGTGCCAGCAGGGACCGGGAGAGTAGCTATGGCTACACCTTC
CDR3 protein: CASRDRESSYGYTF

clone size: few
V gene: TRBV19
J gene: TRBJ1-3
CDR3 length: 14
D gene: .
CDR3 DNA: TGTGCCAGTAGTATGTGGGGAGCTGGAAACACCATATATTTT
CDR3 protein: CASSMWGAGNTIYF

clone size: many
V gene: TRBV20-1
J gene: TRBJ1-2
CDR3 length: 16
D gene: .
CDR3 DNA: TGCAGTGCTAGATCCCGACAGCTCCGACTTAACTATGGCTACACCTTC
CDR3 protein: CSARSRQLRLNYGYTF

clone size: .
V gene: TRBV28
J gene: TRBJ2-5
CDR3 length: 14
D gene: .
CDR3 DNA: TGTGCCAGCAGTTCGCAGGGTTCTCGGCTGACCCAGTACTTC
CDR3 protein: CASSSQGSRLTQYF

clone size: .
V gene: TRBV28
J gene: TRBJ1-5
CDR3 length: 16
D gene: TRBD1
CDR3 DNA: TGTGCCAGCAGTCCTCCGGGACAGGGGGGCGGCCAGCCCCAGCATTTT
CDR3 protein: CASSPPGQGGGQPQHF

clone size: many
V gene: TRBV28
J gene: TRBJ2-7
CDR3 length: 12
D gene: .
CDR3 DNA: TGTGCCAGCAGGACCAACAGGGCCGAGCAGTACTTC
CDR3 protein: CASRTNRAEQYF

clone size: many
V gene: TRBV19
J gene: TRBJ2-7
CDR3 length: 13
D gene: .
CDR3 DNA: TGTGCCAGTAGTGTCCAGGGAAAAGGCGAGCAGTACTTC
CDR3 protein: CASSVQGKGEQYF

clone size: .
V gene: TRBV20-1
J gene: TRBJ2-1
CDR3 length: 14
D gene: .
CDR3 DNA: TGCAGTGCTAGAGTAACAGGGAGGGGCAATGAGCAGTTCTTC
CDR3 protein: CSARVTGRGNEQFF